This TCR beta chain was profiled in a study of blood T cell repertoires in COVID-19. Looking at the study overall: T cells, B-cell-depleted T cells, or PBMCs supplied cDNA or gDNA.

In the authors' methods: Reference gene primers were amplified, and this amplification served to estimate nucleated cell counts. Assay used: immunoSEQ multiplex PCR; TCRdb lists only in-frame clones, some missing. The V and J calls and clone size come from that table; D and trimming were worked out from the DNA. The sample lists fewer than 350,000 clones, approximately 90% occurring once. Germline V gene sequence: CDR1 PRHDT, CDR2 FYEKMQ (reference sequence). Unmatched junction bases numbered 5, after V lost 5 bases and J lost 6 bases. The CDR3 has 13 residues. This sequence originates from a middle-aged woman who had recovered from COVID-19. The J gene is TRBJ1-2, the V gene TRBV13; 8 nucleotides align to TRBD1. Sequenced input: PBMCs or T cells enriched from blood (not recorded which). The CDR3 DNA follows: TGTGCCAGCAGCGCCCAGGGGGCGGATGGCTACACCTTC. It encodes CASSAQGADGYTF.